Shown below are 10 T cell receptor beta chains from a single sample sequenced in a study of Tregs in tolerant kidney transplant recipients. These receptors have no known antigen. The protocol was immunoSEQ multiplex PCR, while the TCRdb copy is restricted to in-frame clones and leaves out a portion. The table shows about 44,000 clones, with around 95% occurring only once. Sequenced material: Tregs from blood cultured with allogeneic cells. These receptors were collected from a human donor in good health.

The gene calls are TRBV9 and TRBJ1-2; tentative D call: TRBD1 (6 bases). There are 12 residues in the CDR3. Trimming stripped 6 bases from V and 5 bases from J, with 11 bases between. CDR1 SGDLS and CDR2 YYNGEE come from the germline V gene. The CDR3 sequence: CASTGTRYGYTF. CDR3 DNA: TGTGCCAGCACCGGGACACGATATGGCTACACCTTC.

The genes are TRBV6-6 and TRBJ1-6, with D possibly being TRBD1 (5 bases). Deletions cut 4 bases from V and 9 bases from J, with 16 bases between. The V gene's germline CDR1 is MNHNY and CDR2 SVGAGI (reference sequence). This CDR3 region has 15 residues. CDR3 loop: CASSSSRAGISPLHF. CDR3 coding DNA: TGTGCCAGCAGTTCCTCCAGGGCTGGGATTTCACCCCTCCACTTT.

This clone appeared a single time. The V gene is TRBV5-1, the J gene TRBJ1-1, with a possible D match to TRBD1 (5 bases). Trimming took off 4 bases at V and 4 bases at J, with 20 bases between the two ends. Germline CDR1 SGHRS, CDR2 YFSETQ. This CDR3 comprises 16 residues. The CDR3 reads CASSRTGTLRSTEAFF. The CDR3 nucleotides are TGCGCCAGCAGCCGGACCGGGACTTTAAGGTCCACTGAAGCTTTCTTT.

This chain joins TRBV25-1 and TRBJ1-1; D gene unclear. The CDR3 runs 11 residues. The V end was cut by 6 bases, the J end by 1 base, with 3 bases between. CDR1 is MGHDK, CDR2 SYGVNS, per germline. CDR3 in DNA: TGTGCCAGCAGAGGGAACACTGAAGCTTTCTTT. Encoded protein: CASRGNTEAFF.

V is TRBV5-5 and J is TRBJ1-2, with 9 nucleotides matching TRBD1. Germline V gene data show CDR1 as SGHKS and CDR2 as YYEKEE (reference sequence). The CDR3 spans 14 residues. The trim removed 2 bases at V and 3 bases at J, leaving 2 bases unmatched. The chain's CDR3 is CASSLDRGYYGYTF. The CDR3 nucleotides are TGTGCCAGCAGCTTAGACAGGGGGTACTATGGCTACACCTTC.

The chain is built from TRBV5-1 and TRBJ1-2, with D possibly TRBD1 on 6 matching bases. V lost 1 base to trimming and J lost 7 bases, with 17 bases between them. The CDR3 loop spans 15 amino acids. Germline CDR1 and CDR2: SGHRS and YFSETQ. The CDR3 region has the DNA TGCGCCAGCAGCTTGAGTGCAGGGGACCAGATTGGCTACACCTTC. Translating gives CASSLSAGDQIGYTF. Drawing the rest from reference TRBV5-1 and TRBJ1-2, the complete variable domain is KAGVTQTPRYLIKTRGQQVTLSCSPISGHRSVSWYQQTPGQGLQFLFEYFSETQRNKGNFPGRFSGRQFSNSRSEMNVSTLELGDSALYLCASSLSAGDQIGYTFGSGTRLTVV.

The chain is built from TRBV25-1 and TRBJ1-4, with D hard to call. Trimming cost V 6 bases and J 4 bases, with 15 bases left between them. CDR1 is MGHDK, CDR2 SYGVNS, per germline. CDR3 length: 15 residues. CDR3 residues: CASSRQAALNEKLFF. The CDR3 region has the DNA TGTGCCAGCAGCCGGCAGGCAGCGCTTAATGAAAAACTGTTTTTT.

This clone was seen a single time. Additional DNA sequences in this sample encode the identical CDR3. This chain connects TRBV18 to TRBJ1-5; no clear D gene. This CDR3 contains 13 residues. Germline V gives CDR1 KGHSH, CDR2 LQKENI. Trimming shortened V by 3 bases and J by 0 bases, and 3 bases separated the two germline ends. In nucleotides, the CDR3 is TGTGCCAGCTCACCGAATAGCAATCAGCCCCAGCATTTT. Its protein is CASSPNSNQPQHF.

The chain carries TRBV18 and TRBJ2-5; D is possibly TRBD1 (5 bases). In germline, CDR1 is KGHSH, CDR2 LQKENI. V lost 0 bases, J lost 5 bases, and 13 bases lay in between. This CDR3 has 15 amino acids. The CDR3 sequence is CASSPPTARRETQYF. The DNA of the CDR3 is TGTGCCAGCTCACCACCGACAGCCCGGCGGGAGACCCAGTACTTC.

The chain has TRBV15 and TRBJ2-1; TRBD2 matches at 10 bases. Germline lookup yields CDR1 LNHNV and CDR2 YYDKDF (reference sequence). Trimming cost V 6 bases and J 4 bases; bases outside gene matches: 12. The CDR3 is made up of 17 amino acids. The CDR3 coding sequence is TGTGCCACCAGTAGTAGCGGGGGGCTTGTGGAGTACAATGAGCAGTTCTTC. It is translated as CATSSSGGLVEYNEQFF.